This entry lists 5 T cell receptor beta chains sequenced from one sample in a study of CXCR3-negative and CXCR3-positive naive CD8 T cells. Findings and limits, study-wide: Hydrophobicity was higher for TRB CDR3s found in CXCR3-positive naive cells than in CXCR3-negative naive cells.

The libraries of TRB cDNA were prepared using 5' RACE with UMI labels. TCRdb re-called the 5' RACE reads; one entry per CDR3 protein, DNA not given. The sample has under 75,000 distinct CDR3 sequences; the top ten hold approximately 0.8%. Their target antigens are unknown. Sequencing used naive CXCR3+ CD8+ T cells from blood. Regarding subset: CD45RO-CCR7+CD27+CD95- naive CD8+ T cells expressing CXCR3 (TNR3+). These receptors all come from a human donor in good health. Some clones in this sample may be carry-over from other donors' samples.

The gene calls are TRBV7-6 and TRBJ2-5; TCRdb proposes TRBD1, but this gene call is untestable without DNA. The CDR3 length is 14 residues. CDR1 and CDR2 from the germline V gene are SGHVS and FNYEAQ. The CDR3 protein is CASSPTGGMETQYF.

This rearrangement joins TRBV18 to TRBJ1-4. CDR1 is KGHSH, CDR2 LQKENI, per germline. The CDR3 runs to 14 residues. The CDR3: CASSVAVTNEKLFF.

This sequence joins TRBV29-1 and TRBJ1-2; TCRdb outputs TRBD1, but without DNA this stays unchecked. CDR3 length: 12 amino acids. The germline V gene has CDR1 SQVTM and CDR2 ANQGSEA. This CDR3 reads CSVEGGDRGYTF.

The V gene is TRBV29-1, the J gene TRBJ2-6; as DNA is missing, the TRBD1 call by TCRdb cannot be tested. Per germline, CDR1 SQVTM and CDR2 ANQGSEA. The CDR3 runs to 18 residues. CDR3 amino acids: CSVELTGGGFSGANVLTF.

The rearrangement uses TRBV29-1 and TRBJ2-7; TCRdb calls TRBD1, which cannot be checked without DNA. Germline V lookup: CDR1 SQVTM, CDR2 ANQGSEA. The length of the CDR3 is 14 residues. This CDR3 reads CSAAAGQDSYEQYF.